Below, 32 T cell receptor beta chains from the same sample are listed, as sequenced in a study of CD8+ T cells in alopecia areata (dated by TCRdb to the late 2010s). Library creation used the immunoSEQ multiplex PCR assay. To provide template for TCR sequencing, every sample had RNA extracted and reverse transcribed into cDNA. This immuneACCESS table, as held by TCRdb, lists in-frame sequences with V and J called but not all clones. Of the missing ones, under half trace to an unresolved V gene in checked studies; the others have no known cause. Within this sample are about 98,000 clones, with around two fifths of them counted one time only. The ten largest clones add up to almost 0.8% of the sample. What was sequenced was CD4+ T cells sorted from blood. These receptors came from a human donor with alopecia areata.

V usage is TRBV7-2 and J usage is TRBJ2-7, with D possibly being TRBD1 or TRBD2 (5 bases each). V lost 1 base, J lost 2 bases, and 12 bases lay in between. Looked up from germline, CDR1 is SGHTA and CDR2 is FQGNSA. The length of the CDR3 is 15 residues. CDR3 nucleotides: TGTGCCAGCAGCTTAGACGCCCGGGGACCCTACGAGCAGTACTTC. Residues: CASSLDARGPYEQYF.

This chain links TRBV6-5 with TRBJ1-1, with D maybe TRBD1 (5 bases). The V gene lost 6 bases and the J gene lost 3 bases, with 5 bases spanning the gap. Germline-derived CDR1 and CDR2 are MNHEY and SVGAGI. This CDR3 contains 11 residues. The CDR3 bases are TGTGCCAGCAGGGGGGACACTGAAGCTTTCTTT. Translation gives CASRGDTEAFF.

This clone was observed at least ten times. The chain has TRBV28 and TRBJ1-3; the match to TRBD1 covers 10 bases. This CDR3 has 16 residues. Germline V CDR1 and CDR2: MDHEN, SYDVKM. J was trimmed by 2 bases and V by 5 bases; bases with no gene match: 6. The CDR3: CASSPSTGGPGNTIYF. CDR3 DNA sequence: TGTGCCAGCAGTCCGTCGACAGGGGGCCCTGGAAACACCATATATTTT.

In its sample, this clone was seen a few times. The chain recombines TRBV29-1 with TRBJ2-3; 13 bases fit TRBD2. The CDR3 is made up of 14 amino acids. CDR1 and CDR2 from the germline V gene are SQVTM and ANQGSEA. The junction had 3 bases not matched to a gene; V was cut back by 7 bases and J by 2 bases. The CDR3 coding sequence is TGCAGCGGTGGGACTAGCGGGAACACAGATACGCAGTATTTT. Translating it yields CSGGTSGNTDTQYF.

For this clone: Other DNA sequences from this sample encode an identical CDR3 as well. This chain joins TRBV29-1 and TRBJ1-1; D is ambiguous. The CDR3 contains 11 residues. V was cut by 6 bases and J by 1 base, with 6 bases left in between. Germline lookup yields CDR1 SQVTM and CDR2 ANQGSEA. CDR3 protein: CSVRENTEAFF. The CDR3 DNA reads TGCAGCGTAAGGGAGAACACTGAAGCTTTCTTT.

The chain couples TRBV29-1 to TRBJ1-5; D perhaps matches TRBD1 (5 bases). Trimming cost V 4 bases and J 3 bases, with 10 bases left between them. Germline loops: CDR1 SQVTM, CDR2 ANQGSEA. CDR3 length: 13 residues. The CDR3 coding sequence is TGCAGCGTTGTTATGGGGACCAATCAGCCCCAGCATTTT. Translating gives CSVVMGTNQPQHF.

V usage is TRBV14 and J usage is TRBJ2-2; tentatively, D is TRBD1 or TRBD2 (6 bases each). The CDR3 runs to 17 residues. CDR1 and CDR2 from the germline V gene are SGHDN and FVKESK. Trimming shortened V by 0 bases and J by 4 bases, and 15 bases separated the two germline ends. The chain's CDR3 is CASSQDQRGRSTGELFF. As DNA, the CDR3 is TGTGCCAGCAGCCAAGACCAACGGGGGCGAAGCACCGGGGAGCTGTTTTTT.

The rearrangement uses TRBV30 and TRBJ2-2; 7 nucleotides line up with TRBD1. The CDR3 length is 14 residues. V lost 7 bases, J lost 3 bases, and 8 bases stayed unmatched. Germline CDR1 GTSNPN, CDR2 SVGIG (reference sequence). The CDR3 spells CASPGQLDTGELFF. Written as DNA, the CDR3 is TGTGCCTCGCCGGGACAGCTAGACACCGGGGAGCTGTTTTTT. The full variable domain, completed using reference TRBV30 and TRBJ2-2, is SQTIHQWPATLVQPVGSPLSLECTVEGTSNPNLYWYRQAAGRGLQLLFYSVGIGQISSEVPQNLSASRPQDRQFILSSKKLLLSDSGFYLCASPGQLDTGELFFGEGSRLTVL.

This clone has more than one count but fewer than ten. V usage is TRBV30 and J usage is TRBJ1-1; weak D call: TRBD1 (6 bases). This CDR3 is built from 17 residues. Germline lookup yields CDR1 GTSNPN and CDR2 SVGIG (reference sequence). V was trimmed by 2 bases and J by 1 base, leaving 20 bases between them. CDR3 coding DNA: TGTGCCTGGAGTAAGGGGGGTATCGGGGTCCGGAACACTGAAGCTTTCTTT. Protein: CAWSKGGIGVRNTEAFF. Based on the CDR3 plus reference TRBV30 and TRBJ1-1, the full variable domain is SQTIHQWPATLVQPVGSPLSLECTVEGTSNPNLYWYRQAAGRGLQLLFYSVGIGQISSEVPQNLSASRPQDRQFILSSKKLLLSDSGFYLCAWSKGGIGVRNTEAFFGQGTRLTVV.

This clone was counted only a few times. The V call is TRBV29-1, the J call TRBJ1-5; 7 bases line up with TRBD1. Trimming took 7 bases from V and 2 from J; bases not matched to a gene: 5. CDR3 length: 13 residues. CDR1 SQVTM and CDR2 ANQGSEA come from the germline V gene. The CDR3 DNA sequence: TGCAGCGAAGACAGGGAGGGCAATCAGCCCCAGCATTTT. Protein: CSEDREGNQPQHF.

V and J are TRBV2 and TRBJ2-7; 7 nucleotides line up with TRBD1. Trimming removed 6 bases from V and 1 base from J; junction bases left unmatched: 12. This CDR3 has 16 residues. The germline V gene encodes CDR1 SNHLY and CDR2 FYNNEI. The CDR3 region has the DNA TGTGCCAGCAGACCGATTAGCTCGACAGGGTCCTACGAGCAGTACTTC. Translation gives CASRPISSTGSYEQYF.

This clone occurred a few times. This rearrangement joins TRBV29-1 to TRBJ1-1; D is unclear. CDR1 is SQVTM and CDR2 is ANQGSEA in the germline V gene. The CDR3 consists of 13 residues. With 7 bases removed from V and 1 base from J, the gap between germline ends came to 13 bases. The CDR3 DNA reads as TGCAGCGGCCGCATATCGCGGAACACTGAAGCTTTCTTT. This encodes CSGRISRNTEAFF.

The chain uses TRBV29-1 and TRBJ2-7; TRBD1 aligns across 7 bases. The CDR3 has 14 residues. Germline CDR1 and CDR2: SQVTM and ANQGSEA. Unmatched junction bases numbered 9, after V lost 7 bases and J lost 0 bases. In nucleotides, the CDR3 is TGCAGCGCTCGACAGGGTTTTAGCTCCTACGAGCAGTACTTC. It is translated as CSARQGFSSYEQYF.

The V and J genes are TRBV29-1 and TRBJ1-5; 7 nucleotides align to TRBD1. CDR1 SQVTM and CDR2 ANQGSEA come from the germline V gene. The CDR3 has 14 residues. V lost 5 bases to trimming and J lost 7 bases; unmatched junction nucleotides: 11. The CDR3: CSVPGQRGGQPQHF. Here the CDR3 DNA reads TGCAGCGTTCCGGGACAGCGGGGGGGACAGCCCCAGCATTTT.

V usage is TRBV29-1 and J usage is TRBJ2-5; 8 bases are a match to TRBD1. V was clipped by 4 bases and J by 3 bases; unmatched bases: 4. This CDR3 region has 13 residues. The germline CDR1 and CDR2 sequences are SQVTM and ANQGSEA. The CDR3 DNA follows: TGCAGCGTTGCAGGACAGGGCAAAGAGACCCAGTACTTC. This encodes CSVAGQGKETQYF. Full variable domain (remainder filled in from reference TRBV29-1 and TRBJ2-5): SAVISQKPSRDICQRGTSLTIQCQVDSQVTMMFWYRQQPGQSLTLIATANQGSEATYESGFVIDKFPISRPNLTFSTLTVSNMSPEDSSIYLCSVAGQGKETQYFGPGTRLLVL.

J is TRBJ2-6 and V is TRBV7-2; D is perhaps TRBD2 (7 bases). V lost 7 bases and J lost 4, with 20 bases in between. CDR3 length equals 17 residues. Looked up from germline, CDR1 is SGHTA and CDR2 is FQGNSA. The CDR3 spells CASTINSGGSGANVLTF. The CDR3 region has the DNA TGTGCCAGCACCATTAACTCGGGGGGCTCAGGGGCCAACGTCCTGACTTTC. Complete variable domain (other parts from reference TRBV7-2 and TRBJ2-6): GAGVSQSPSNKVTEKGKDVELRCDPISGHTALYWYRQSLGQGLEFLIYFQGNSAPDKSGLPSDRFSAERTGGSVSTLTIQRTQQEDSAVYLCASTINSGGSGANVLTFGAGSRLTVL.

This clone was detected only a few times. CDR3 sequence reads: CAIRTEGNTIYF. The DNA of the CDR3 is TGTGCCATCCGGACCGAAGGAAACACCATATATTTT. This sequence joins TRBV10-3 and TRBJ1-3; D remains unclear. The CDR3 is 12 residues long. Per germline, CDR1 ENHRY and CDR2 SYGVKD. Trimming cost V 8 bases and J 4 bases, with 9 bases left between them.

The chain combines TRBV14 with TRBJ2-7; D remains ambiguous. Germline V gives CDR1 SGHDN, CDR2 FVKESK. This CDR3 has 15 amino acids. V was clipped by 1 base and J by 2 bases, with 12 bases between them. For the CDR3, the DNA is TGTGCCAGCAGCCAAGTCGGCCATATCACCTACGAGCAGTACTTC. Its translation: CASSQVGHITYEQYF.

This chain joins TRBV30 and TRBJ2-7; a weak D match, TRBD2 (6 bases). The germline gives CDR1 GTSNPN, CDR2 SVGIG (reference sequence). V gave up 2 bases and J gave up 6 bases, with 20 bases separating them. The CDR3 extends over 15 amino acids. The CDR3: CAWSSTPTGSSEQYF. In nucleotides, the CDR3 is TGTGCCTGGAGTTCCACCCCTACCGGGAGCTCCGAGCAGTACTTC.

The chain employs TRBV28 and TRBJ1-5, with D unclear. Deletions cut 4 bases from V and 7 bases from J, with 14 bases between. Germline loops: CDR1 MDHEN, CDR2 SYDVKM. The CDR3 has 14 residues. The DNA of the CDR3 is TGTGCCAGCAGTTCACCTGGGGAGGCGCAGCCCCAGCATTTT. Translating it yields CASSSPGEAQPQHF.

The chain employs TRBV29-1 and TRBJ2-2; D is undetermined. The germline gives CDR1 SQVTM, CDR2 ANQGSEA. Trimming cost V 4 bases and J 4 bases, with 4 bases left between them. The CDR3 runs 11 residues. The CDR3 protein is CSVALTGELFF. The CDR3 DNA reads TGCAGCGTTGCCCTCACCGGGGAGCTGTTTTTT.

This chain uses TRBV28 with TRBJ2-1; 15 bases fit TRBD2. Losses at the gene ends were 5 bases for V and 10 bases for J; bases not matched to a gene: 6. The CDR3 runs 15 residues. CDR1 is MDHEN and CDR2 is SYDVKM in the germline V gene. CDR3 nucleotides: TGTGCCAGCAGTGCCCCCGGGACTAGCGGGGGGGAGCAGTTCTTC. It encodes CASSAPGTSGGEQFF.

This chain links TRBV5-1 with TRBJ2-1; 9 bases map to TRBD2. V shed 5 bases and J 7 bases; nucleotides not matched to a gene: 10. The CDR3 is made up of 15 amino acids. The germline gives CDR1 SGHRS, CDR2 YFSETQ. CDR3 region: CASRSLAGELNEQFF. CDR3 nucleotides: TGCGCCAGCAGATCCTTAGCGGGAGAGCTGAATGAGCAGTTCTTC.

The CDR3 DNA sequence: TGTGCCAGCAGAGATACAGGGGACACTGAAGCTTTCTTT. Amino acids: CASRDTGDTEAFF. The J gene is TRBJ1-1, the V gene TRBV6-6; 7 positions match TRBD1. CDR1 is MNHNY and CDR2 is SVGAGI in the germline V gene (reference sequence). The CDR3 consists of 13 residues. V lost 6 bases to trimming and J lost 3 bases; unmatched junction nucleotides: 4.

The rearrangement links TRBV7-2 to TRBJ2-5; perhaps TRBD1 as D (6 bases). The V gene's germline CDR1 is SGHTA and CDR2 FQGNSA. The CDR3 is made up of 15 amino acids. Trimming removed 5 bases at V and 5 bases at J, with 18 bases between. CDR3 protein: CASSTLTGLRETQYF. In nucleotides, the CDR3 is TGTGCCAGCAGCACCTTGACAGGCCTGAGGGAGACCCAGTACTTC.

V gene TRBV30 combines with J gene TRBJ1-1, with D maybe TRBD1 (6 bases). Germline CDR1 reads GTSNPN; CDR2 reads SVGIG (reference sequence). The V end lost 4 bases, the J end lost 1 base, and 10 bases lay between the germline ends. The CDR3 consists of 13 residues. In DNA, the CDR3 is TGTGCCTGGACGAGGGGGGGGAACACTGAAGCTTTCTTT. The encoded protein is CAWTRGGNTEAFF. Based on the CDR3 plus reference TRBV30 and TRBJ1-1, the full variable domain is SQTIHQWPATLVQPVGSPLSLECTVEGTSNPNLYWYRQAAGRGLQLLFYSVGIGQISSEVPQNLSASRPQDRQFILSSKKLLLSDSGFYLCAWTRGGNTEAFFGQGTRLTVV.

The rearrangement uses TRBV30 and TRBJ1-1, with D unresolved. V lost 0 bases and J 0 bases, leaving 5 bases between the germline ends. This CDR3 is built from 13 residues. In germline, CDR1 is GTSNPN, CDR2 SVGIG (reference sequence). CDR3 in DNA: TGTGCCTGGAGTGTAGGGCTGAACACTGAAGCTTTCTTT. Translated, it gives CAWSVGLNTEAFF.

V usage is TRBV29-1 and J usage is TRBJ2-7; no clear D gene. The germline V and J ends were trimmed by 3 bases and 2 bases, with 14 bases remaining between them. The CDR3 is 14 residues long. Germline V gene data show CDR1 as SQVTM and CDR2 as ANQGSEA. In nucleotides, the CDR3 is TGCAGCGTTGAGGGCGGCGCCGGCGCCTACGAGCAGTACTTC. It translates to CSVEGGAGAYEQYF.

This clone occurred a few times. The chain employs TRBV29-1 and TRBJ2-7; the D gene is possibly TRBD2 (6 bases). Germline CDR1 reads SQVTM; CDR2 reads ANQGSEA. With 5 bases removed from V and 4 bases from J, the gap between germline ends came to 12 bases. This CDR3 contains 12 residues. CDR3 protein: CSVSGGTYEQYF. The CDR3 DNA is TGCAGCGTTTCCGGGGGTACTTACGAGCAGTACTTC.

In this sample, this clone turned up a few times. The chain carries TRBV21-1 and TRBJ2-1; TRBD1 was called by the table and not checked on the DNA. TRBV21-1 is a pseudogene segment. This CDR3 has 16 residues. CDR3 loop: CASSKEGMKLGNEQFF. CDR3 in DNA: TGTGCCAGCAGCAAAGAGGGGATGAAGTTGGGCAATGAGCAGTTCTTC.

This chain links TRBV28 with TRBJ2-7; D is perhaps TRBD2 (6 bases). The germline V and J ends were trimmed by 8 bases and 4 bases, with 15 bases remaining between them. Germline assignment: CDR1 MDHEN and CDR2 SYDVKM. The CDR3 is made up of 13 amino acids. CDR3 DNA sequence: TGTGCCAGCGCTCTCCGGAGGGGTTACGAGCAGTACTTC. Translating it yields CASALRRGYEQYF.

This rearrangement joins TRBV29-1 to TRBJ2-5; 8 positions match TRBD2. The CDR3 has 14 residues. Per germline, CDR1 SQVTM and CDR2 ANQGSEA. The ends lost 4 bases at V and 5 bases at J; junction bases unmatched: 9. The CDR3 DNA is TGCAGCGTTGGGGTACTAGCGGCTCTGGAGACCCAGTACTTC. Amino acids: CSVGVLAALETQYF.